This TCR beta chain was sequenced during a study of Graves' ophthalmopathy and Graves' hyperthyroidism. Overall study: The term stable hyperthyroidism indicated an absence of ophthalmopathy within 18 months of follow-up.

Findings and caveats of the study: Blood samples also showed most expanded thyroid clonotypes exceeding 0.001 frequency.

TCR beta CDR3 amplification used RNA transcripts. First-round RT-PCR used HTBI primers; second-round multiplex PCR followed. TCRdb recomputed calls from the multiplex PCR reads with MiXCR, one row per CDR3 protein. The data contain approximately 540,000 distinct CDR3 sequences, about 40% of them singletons. This clonotype was seen more than once but under ten times. The antigen is not known. The junction and the germline gene differ at one end; a read error may be behind it. CDR3 size: 15 residues. Germline assignment: CDR1 ENHRY and CDR2 SYGVKD. Sequencing used peripheral blood or thyroid tissue (not recorded which). V is TRBV10-3 and J is TRBJ1-1, with TRBD1 as a possible D gene (6 bases). The sequence derives from an adult man with Graves' hyperthyroidism. CDR3 nucleotide sequence: TGTGCCAGCAGTGAAATGGGACAACAGAACACTGAAGCTTTCTTT. It yields the protein CASSEMGQQNTEAFF.